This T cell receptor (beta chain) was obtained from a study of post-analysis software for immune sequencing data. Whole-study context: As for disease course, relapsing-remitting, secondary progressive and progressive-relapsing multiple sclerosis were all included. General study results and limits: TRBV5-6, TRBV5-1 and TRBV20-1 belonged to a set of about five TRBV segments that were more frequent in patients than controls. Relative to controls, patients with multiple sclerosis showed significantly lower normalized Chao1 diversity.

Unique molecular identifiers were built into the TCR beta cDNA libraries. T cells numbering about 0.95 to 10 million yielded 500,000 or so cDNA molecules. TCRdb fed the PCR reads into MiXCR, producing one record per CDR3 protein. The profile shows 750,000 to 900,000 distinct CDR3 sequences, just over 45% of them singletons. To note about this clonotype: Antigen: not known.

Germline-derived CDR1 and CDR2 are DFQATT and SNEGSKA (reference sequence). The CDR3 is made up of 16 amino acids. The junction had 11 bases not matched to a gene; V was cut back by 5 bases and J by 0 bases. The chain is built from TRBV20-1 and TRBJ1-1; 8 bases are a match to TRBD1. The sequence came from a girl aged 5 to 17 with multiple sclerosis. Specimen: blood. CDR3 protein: CSAFRWTGSLNTEAFF. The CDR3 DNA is TGCAGTGCTTTTAGGTGGACAGGGTCCCTGAACACTGAAGCTTTCTTT.